The rows below give T cell receptor beta chains drawn from one sample of a study of blood T cell repertoires in COVID-19. Here immunoSEQ multiplex PCR was the method, and the copy in TCRdb shows in-frame clones only, minus some. Of about 97,000 clones in the sample, over 80% were seen once. What was sequenced was peripheral blood. The receptors originated from a man aged 50-60 years with acute or convalescent COVID-19. CDR3s include the opening cysteine and the closing phenylalanine or tryptophan. Each record gives: V gene, clone size, J gene, D gene, CDR3 protein, CDR3 DNA. The D gene is left open where the match is weak. Clone size is not always given. Where it is, it says once, few, many or a class for expanded clones.

TRBV7-2	-	TRBJ1-4	-	CASTSPGRDNEKLFF	TGTGCCAGTACCTCTCCGGGCAGGGATAATGAAAAACTGTTTTTT
TRBV27	few	TRBJ1-2	TRBD1	CASSLAGQGALGYTF	TGTGCCAGCAGTCTTGCGGGACAGGGGGCCCTAGGCTACACCTTC
TRBV6-5	-	TRBJ2-5	-	CASSYSQERETQYF	TGTGCCAGCAGTTACTCCCAGGAACGAGAGACCCAGTACTTC
TRBV28	-	TRBJ1-1	-	CASSPPGNTEAFF	TGTGCCAGCAGTCCCCCGGGGAACACTGAAGCTTTCTTT
TRBV18	-	TRBJ1-3	-	CASSPEAASGNTIYF	TGTGCCAGCTCACCAGAGGCAGCCTCTGGAAACACCATATATTTT
TRBV6-6	-	TRBJ2-2	-	CASKKGGPGELFF	TGTGCCAGCAAGAAGGGAGGTCCCGGGGAGCTGTTTTTT
TRBV9	once	TRBJ2-1	-	CASSVVGAKAYNEQFF	TGTGCCAGCAGCGTAGTTGGAGCAAAGGCCTACAATGAGCAGTTCTTC
TRBV10-3	-	TRBJ2-7	TRBD2	CAISASGGFYEQYF	TGTGCCATCAGTGCTAGCGGGGGATTCTACGAGCAGTACTTC
TRBV6-5	-	TRBJ1-2	TRBD1	CASKPSTGVYGYTF	TGTGCCAGCAAGCCCTCGACAGGGGTATATGGCTACACCTTC
TRBV7-8	-	TRBJ1-1	-	CASTPIGGRGTEAFF	TGTGCCAGCACCCCTATCGGGGGGAGAGGCACTGAAGCTTTCTTT
TRBV19	-	TRBJ1-4	-	CASSTRTAFATNEKLFF	TGTGCCAGTAGTACCCGGACAGCGTTTGCAACTAATGAAAAACTGTTTTTT
TRBV5-6	few	TRBJ2-2	-	CASSALDSTYTGELFF	TGTGCCAGCAGCGCCCTGGACAGTACGTACACCGGGGAGCTGTTTTTT
TRBV5-1	-	TRBJ1-1	-	CASSLAAGITEAFF	TGCGCCAGCAGCTTGGCCGCGGGGATCACTGAAGCTTTCTTT
TRBV28	-	TRBJ1-4	-	CASSFPRSNEKLFF	TGTGCCAGCAGTTTCCCCCGGAGTAATGAAAAACTGTTTTTT
TRBV11-3	-	TRBJ2-5	TRBD1	CASSLGTGGAEETQYF	TGTGCCAGCAGCTTAGGGACAGGGGGAGCGGAGGAGACCCAGTACTTC
TRBV7-2	-	TRBJ1-2	-	CASSLKGGVYGYTF	TGTGCCAGCAGCTTAAAAGGGGGGGTCTATGGCTACACCTTC
TRBV5-6	-	TRBJ1-6	-	CASSLQGPRYDSPLHF	TGTGCCAGCAGCTTGCAAGGCCCCAGGTACGATTCACCCCTCCACTTT
TRBV11-2	-	TRBJ1-4	-	CASSLNGGGGEKLFF	TGTGCCAGCAGCTTAAACGGTGGGGGGGGCGAAAAACTGTTTTTT
TRBV10-3	-	TRBJ1-5	-	CAISESGGSQPQHF	TGTGCCATCAGTGAGTCCGGGGGAAGTCAGCCCCAGCATTTT
TRBV13	-	TRBJ1-1	TRBD1	CASSRQGTSMGTEAFF	TGTGCCAGCAGCCGACAGGGGACCAGCATGGGCACTGAAGCTTTCTTT
TRBV7-6	few	TRBJ1-2	-	CASSLGTAIDYGYTF	TGTGCCAGCAGCTTAGGGACAGCAATTGACTATGGCTACACCTTC
TRBV27	-	TRBJ1-4	-	CASRGGNEKLFF	TGTGCCAGCAGAGGCGGGAATGAAAAACTGTTTTTT
TRBV6-6	-	TRBJ2-5	TRBD1	CASMAGQGEETQYF	TGTGCCAGCATGGCGGGACAGGGGGAAGAGACCCAGTACTTC
TRBV27	few	TRBJ1-6	TRBD1	CASSKATGTNSPLHF	TGTGCCAGCAGTAAGGCGACAGGGACGAATTCACCCCTCCACTTT
TRBV7-6	-	TRBJ2-5	TRBD2	CASSLVSSGVNQETQYF	TGTGCCAGCAGCTTAGTCTCTAGCGGGGTAAACCAAGAGACCCAGTACTTC
TRBV20-1	-	TRBJ2-1	TRBD2	CSASGRGGITYNEQFF	TGCAGTGCTAGTGGGCGGGGGGGCATCACCTACAATGAGCAGTTCTTC
TRBV18	-	TRBJ2-5	-	CASSPLSSKETQYF	TGTGCCAGCTCACCCCTATCCTCGAAAGAGACCCAGTACTTC
TRBV5-1	-	TRBJ2-1	-	CASSLADSNEQFF	TGCGCCAGCAGCTTGGCGGACTCGAATGAGCAGTTCTTC
TRBV6-5	-	TRBJ1-2	-	CASRSPTLYGYTF	TGTGCCAGCAGAAGTCCTACTCTCTATGGCTACACCTTC
TRBV19	-	TRBJ2-7	-	CASTGSPYEQYF	TGTGCCAGTACCGGGAGCCCCTACGAGCAGTACTTC
TRBV7-9	-	TRBJ1-5	-	CASSLDRGYSNQPQHF	TGTGCCAGCAGCTTAGACCGAGGGTATAGCAATCAGCCCCAGCATTTT
TRBV30	-	TRBJ1-3	-	CAWSFSSGNTIYF	TGTGCCTGGAGTTTCAGCTCTGGAAACACCATATATTTT
TRBV10-3	-	TRBJ2-7	TRBD1	CAISGGQVYEQYF	TGTGCCATCAGTGGGGGACAGGTCTACGAGCAGTACTTC
TRBV7-9	-	TRBJ2-1	-	CASILGAAYNEQFF	TGTGCCAGCATTTTAGGGGCAGCCTACAATGAGCAGTTCTTC
TRBV11-2	-	TRBJ2-7	-	CASSLGGDYEQYF	TGTGCCAGCAGCTTAGGCGGAGACTACGAGCAGTACTTC
TRBV25-1	-	TRBJ1-5	-	CASSAAGDSNQPQHF	TGTGCCAGCAGTGCGGCAGGGGATAGCAATCAGCCCCAGCATTTT
TRBV7-9	-	TRBJ2-7	-	CASSLVGQISEQYF	TGTGCCAGCAGCTTAGTAGGACAGATTTCCGAGCAGTACTTC
TRBV7-9	-	TRBJ1-1	-	CATRVEGVENWGENTEAFF	TGTGCCACTCGAGTTGAGGGTGTGGAGAATTGGGGTGAGAACACTGAAGCTTTCTTT
TRBV15	once	TRBJ2-7	TRBD1	CATSRTGTGGSEQYF	TGTGCCACCAGCAGAACCGGGACAGGGGGGAGCGAGCAGTACTTC
TRBV19	-	TRBJ1-5	TRBD1	CASLDRGNQPQHF	TGTGCCAGTTTAGACAGGGGCAATCAGCCCCAGCATTTT
TRBV5-5	once	TRBJ2-5	-	CASSLAEAQQGTQYF	TGTGCCAGCAGCTTGGCCGAGGCCCAACAAGGGACCCAGTACTTC
TRBV18	-	TRBJ1-5	-	CASSPNKGRNQPQHF	TGTGCCAGCTCACCCAACAAGGGGCGCAATCAGCCCCAGCATTTT
TRBV28	-	TRBJ1-1	-	CASSFLAIGQRNTEAFF	TGTGCCAGCAGTTTTTTAGCCATCGGACAACGGAACACTGAAGCTTTCTTT
TRBV6-1	-	TRBJ1-6	-	CASSEVGRANSPLHF	TGTGCCAGCAGTGAAGTTGGCAGGGCCAATTCACCCCTCCACTTT
TRBV27	-	TRBJ2-2	-	CASSINRAAGELFF	TGTGCCAGCAGTATTAACAGGGCAGCCGGGGAGCTGTTTTTT
TRBV19	-	TRBJ1-1	-	CASSTMRQGTEAFF	TGTGCCAGTAGCACCATGCGGCAGGGCACTGAAGCTTTCTTT
TRBV25-1	-	TRBJ2-7	TRBD1	CASSEPLGTGESYEQYF	TGTGCCAGCAGTGAACCCCTTGGGACAGGGGAGTCCTACGAGCAGTACTTC
TRBV11-3	-	TRBJ1-2	-	CASSSSPSGYTF	TGTGCCAGCAGCTCGTCCCCCTCCGGCTACACCTTC
TRBV6-5	-	TRBJ1-2	TRBD1	CASKDRETYGYTF	TGTGCCAGCAAGGACAGGGAAACTTATGGCTACACCTTC
TRBV6-5	-	TRBJ1-3	-	CASSPDRGNTIYF	TGTGCCAGCAGTCCAGACCGGGGTAACACCATATATTTT
TRBV6-5	many	TRBJ1-5	TRBD1	CASVGTANQPQHF	TGTGCCAGCGTCGGGACAGCTAATCAGCCCCAGCATTTT
TRBV6-5	few	TRBJ2-5	-	CASRNTGLETQYF	TGTGCCAGCAGAAATACAGGGCTGGAGACCCAGTACTTC
TRBV9	-	TRBJ2-1	TRBD1	CASSAGTGPYNEQFF	TGTGCCAGCAGCGCAGGGACAGGACCCTACAATGAGCAGTTCTTC
TRBV18	once	TRBJ2-1	-	CASSPSGNEQFF	TGTGCCAGCTCACCCTCAGGGAATGAGCAGTTCTTC
TRBV12-3/TRBV12-4	-	TRBJ2-1	-	CASSSPSEQFF	TGTGCCAGCAGTTCCCCGAGTGAGCAGTTCTTC